These 30 T cell receptor beta chains came from one sample sequenced in a study of blood T cell repertoires in COVID-19. Assay: immunoSEQ multiplex PCR; the TCRdb copy retains only in-frame clones and omits some. Here the sample spans 100,000 to 150,000 clones, about 81% being singletons. Sequencing used peripheral blood. These receptors were taken from a woman in her fifties or sixties with acute or convalescent COVID-19.

The rearrangement links TRBV4-2 to TRBJ1-1; 9 positions agree with TRBD1. CDR1 is LGHNA and CDR2 is YNFKEQ in the germline V gene. The CDR3 totals 15 residues. The V gene end was trimmed by 0 bases and the J gene end by 7 bases; junction bases not matched to a gene: 6. CDR3 protein: CASSQEQGAEGEAFF. The CDR3 nucleotides read TGTGCCAGCAGCCAAGAACAGGGGGCTGAGGGTGAAGCTTTCTTT.

This clone showed up just a few times. The J gene is TRBJ2-5, the V gene TRBV2; TRBD2 matches 14 bases. CDR3 length: 14 amino acids. V trimming: 9 bases; J trimming: 5 bases; junction bases outside the gene matches: 5. Germline V lookup: CDR1 SNHLY, CDR2 FYNNEI. CDR3 sequence reads: CARRLAGGPETQYF. Written as DNA, the CDR3 is TGTGCCAGGAGACTAGCGGGGGGGCCTGAGACCCAGTACTTC.

CDR3 DNA sequence: TGTGCCTGGAAGACAGGGGGCGGCTATGGCTACACCTTC. It yields the protein CAWKTGGGYGYTF. The chain recombines TRBV5-4 with TRBJ1-2; TRBD1 aligns across 10 bases. With V trimmed by 10 bases and J by 4 bases, 7 bases remained unmatched. The CDR3 spans 13 residues. CDR1 is SGHNT and CDR2 is YYREEE in the germline V gene (reference sequence).

V and J are TRBV30 and TRBJ1-3, with 7 positions matching TRBD1. Germline-derived CDR1 and CDR2 are GTSNPN and SVGIG (reference sequence). The V and J ends lost 7 bases and 0 bases, in that order; junction bases with no gene match: 9. The length of the CDR3 is 15 residues. For the CDR3, the DNA is TGTGCCTTTAACTCGGACAGGCGCTCTGGAAACACCATATATTTT. It is translated as CAFNSDRRSGNTIYF.

In regard to this clone: This sample also contains other DNA sequences that code for the same CDR3. The chain combines TRBV29-1 with TRBJ2-1; D gene unclear. In germline, CDR1 is SQVTM, CDR2 ANQGSEA. This CDR3 is built from 13 residues. The V and J ends lost 5 bases and 0 bases respectively, with 8 bases between them. CDR3 amino acids: CSVKTGSYNEQFF. The CDR3 bases are TGCAGCGTTAAAACCGGCTCCTACAATGAGCAGTTCTTC.

The chain uses TRBV19 and TRBJ1-2, with 8 bases lining up with TRBD1. The germline gives CDR1 LNHDA, CDR2 SQIVND (reference sequence). J lost 6 bases, V lost 5 bases, and 20 bases had no gene match. This CDR3 is built from 18 residues. The DNA for the CDR3 is TGTGCCAGTAGTTTCTTCCCGCTTCCGGGACAGGTCCAGGATGGCTACACCTTC. This encodes CASSFFPLPGQVQDGYTF.

The genes are TRBV6-6 and TRBJ2-7; 9 nucleotides align to TRBD2. Trimming took 5 bases from V and 0 from J; bases not matched to a gene: 5. Looked up from germline, CDR1 is MNHNY and CDR2 is SVGAGI (reference sequence). The CDR3 sequence is 15 residues long. CDR3 DNA: TGTGCCAGCAGTACAACTAGCGGGTCCTCCTACGAGCAGTACTTC. Its translation is CASSTTSGSSYEQYF.

This clone was counted only a few times. The chain couples TRBV28 to TRBJ2-7, with 7 nucleotides matching TRBD2. Germline CDR1 and CDR2: MDHEN and SYDVKM. The CDR3 spans 13 residues. Germline trimming cut 7 bases from V and 3 bases from J; bases unmatched to any gene: 6. Here the CDR3 DNA reads TGTGCCAGCACGTGGGCGGGAGTCTACGAGCAGTACTTC. Its translation: CASTWAGVYEQYF.

V is TRBV2 and J is TRBJ1-2; weak D call: TRBD1 (6 bases). The CDR3 has 14 residues. Trimming removed 7 bases from V and 5 bases from J, with 17 bases in between. Germline loops: CDR1 SNHLY, CDR2 FYNNEI. The CDR3 DNA is TGTGCCAGCATCGCGGGGGGCGAAATTTATGGCTACACCTTC. Translated, it gives CASIAGGEIYGYTF. Together with reference TRBV2 and TRBJ1-2, the CDR3 gives the full variable domain: EPEVTQTPSHQVTQMGQEVILRCVPISNHLYFYWYRQILGQKVEFLVSFYNNEISEKSEIFDDQFSVERPDGSNFTLKIRSTKLEDSAMYFCASIAGGEIYGYTFGSGTRLTVV.

The rearrangement uses TRBV25-1 and TRBJ2-3, with 8 nucleotides matching TRBD1. This CDR3 is 15 amino acids long. J gave up 6 bases and V 5 bases, and 10 bases lay outside the gene matches. In germline, CDR1 is MGHDK, CDR2 SYGVNS. The CDR3 is CASSKQGVLADTQYF. Written as DNA, the CDR3 is TGTGCCAGCAGTAAACAGGGGGTCTTGGCGGATACGCAGTATTTT.

The rearrangement joins TRBV3-1 (or the pseudogene TRBV3-2) to TRBJ2-1, with 8 bases fitting TRBD2. With 3 bases clipped from V and 3 bases from J, the junction kept 4 bases outside the gene matches. The CDR3 loop spans 15 amino acids. CDR1 is LGHDT and CDR2 is YNNKEL in the germline V gene (reference sequence). CDR3 bases: TGTGCCAGCAGCCACGGTAGCGGGGTCTACAATGAGCAGTTCTTC. Residues: CASSHGSGVYNEQFF.

This chain uses TRBV7-2 with TRBJ2-7, with 8 bases identical to TRBD1. The CDR3 has 14 amino acids. With 3 bases clipped from V and 4 bases from J, the junction kept 5 bases outside the gene matches. CDR1 and CDR2 from the germline V gene are SGHTA and FQGNSA. The CDR3 DNA sequence: TGTGCCAGCAGCTTCTGGACAGGGCGGTACGAGCAGTACTTC. Translation gives CASSFWTGRYEQYF.

This clone has more than one count but fewer than ten. The chain uses TRBV14 and TRBJ1-1; tentative D call: TRBD1 (5 bases). Trimming left V 4 bases short and J 7 bases short, with 10 bases between. CDR1 is SGHDN and CDR2 is FVKESK in the germline V gene. The CDR3 runs to 12 residues. The CDR3 DNA reads as TGTGCCAGCAGCCTTTGGGGCGGTGAAGCTTTCTTT. Residues: CASSLWGGEAFF. The full variable domain, its missing parts supplied by reference TRBV14 and TRBJ1-1, is EAGVTQFPSHSVIEKGQTVTLRCDPISGHDNLYWYRRVMGKEIKFLLHFVKESKQDESGMPNNRFLAERTGGTYSTLKVQPAELEDSGVYFCASSLWGGEAFFGQGTRLTVV.

The rearrangement links TRBV7-6 to TRBJ2-7; 8 nucleotides agree with TRBD1. The CDR3 has 14 residues. Trimming took 1 base from V and 2 from J; bases not matched to a gene: 1. Germline assignment: CDR1 SGHVS and CDR2 FNYEAQ. In nucleotides, the CDR3 is TGTGCCAGCAGCTTAGACAGGGGGGCCTACGAGCAGTACTTC. It codes for CASSLDRGAYEQYF.

This rearrangement joins TRBV28 to TRBJ1-2, with 12 bases lining up with TRBD1. Germline CDR1 reads MDHEN; CDR2 reads SYDVKM. The CDR3 loop spans 18 amino acids. With 8 bases clipped from V and 1 base from J, the junction kept 14 bases outside the gene matches. In DNA form, the CDR3 reads TGTGCCAGCGGAACCGGGACAGGGGGCGCTGGGTTTAACTATGGCTACACCTTC. It codes for CASGTGTGGAGFNYGYTF.

The chain couples TRBV28 to TRBJ2-3; TRBD1 matches 8 bases. The CDR3 totals 15 residues. The ends lost 5 bases at V and 7 bases at J; junction bases unmatched: 11. Germline values: CDR1 MDHEN, CDR2 SYDVKM. CDR3: CASSPSQDRAHTQYF. The CDR3 DNA is TGTGCCAGCAGTCCCTCCCAGGACAGGGCCCATACGCAGTATTTT. Based on the CDR3 plus reference TRBV28 and TRBJ2-3, the full variable domain is DVKVTQSSRYLVKRTGEKVFLECVQDMDHENMFWYRQDPGLGLRLIYFSYDVKMKEKGDIPEGYSVSREKKERFSLILESASTNQTSMYLCASSPSQDRAHTQYFGPGTRLTVL.

This chain links TRBV28 with TRBJ1-1, with D unresolved. The CDR3 spans 11 residues. Trimming removed 6 bases from V and 11 bases from J, with 13 bases in between. Germline loops: CDR1 MDHEN, CDR2 SYDVKM. CDR3 in DNA: TGTGCCAGCAGGTCGGCTAGAGGGGCTTTCTTT. It translates to CASRSARGAFF.

This clone was found a few times. The CDR3 DNA sequence: TGTGCCGGGTCCCAGAACAGGGATCCGACCGGGGAGCTGTTTTTT. Translation: CAGSQNRDPTGELFF. The chain recombines TRBV6-5 with TRBJ2-2, with D possibly matching TRBD1 (6 bases). Per the germline V gene, CDR1 is MNHEY and CDR2 is SVGAGI. The V gene lost 11 bases and the J gene lost 5 bases, with 21 bases spanning the gap. The CDR3 length is 15 residues.

In its sample, this clone was seen a few times. The J gene is TRBJ1-2, the V gene TRBV27; D call uncertain. Trimming cost V 4 bases and J 2 bases, with 5 bases left between them. The length of the CDR3 is 12 residues. Germline V gene sequence: CDR1 MNHEY, CDR2 SMNVEV (reference sequence). The CDR3 spells CASSSQNYGYTF. The CDR3, as DNA: TGTGCCAGCAGTTCCCAGAACTATGGCTACACCTTC.

The chain uses TRBV28 and TRBJ2-5; no firm D call. Per germline, CDR1 MDHEN and CDR2 SYDVKM. The germline V and J ends were trimmed by 7 bases and 0 bases, with 6 bases remaining between them. The CDR3 length is 12 residues. The CDR3 loop is CASIGYQETQYF. CDR3 sequence (DNA): TGTGCCAGCATCGGGTACCAAGAGACCCAGTACTTC.

The V and J genes are TRBV28 and TRBJ2-7; D is perhaps TRBD1 (6 bases). The CDR3 loop spans 14 amino acids. Germline assignment: CDR1 MDHEN and CDR2 SYDVKM. Trimming left V 4 bases short and J 6 bases short, with 16 bases between. As DNA, the CDR3 is TGTGCCAGCAGTTCTGACAGGCCGTACTCCGAGCAGTACTTC. This translates into CASSSDRPYSEQYF.

The V call is TRBV7-9, the J call TRBJ2-3; D gene uncertain. This CDR3 is built from 10 residues. Between the trimmed V and J ends, which lost 5 bases and 10 bases, there was a span of 7 bases. CDR1 is SEHNR and CDR2 is FQNEAQ in the germline V gene (reference sequence). The CDR3: CASSPLAQYF. The DNA for the CDR3 is TGTGCCAGCAGCCCTCTTGCGCAGTATTTT.

This clone was seen a few times. The genes are TRBV6-5 and TRBJ2-7; 15 bases are shared with TRBD2. This CDR3 region has 14 residues. Germline assignment: CDR1 MNHEY and CDR2 SVGAGI. Trimming cost V 6 bases and J 6 bases; bases outside gene matches: 3. The CDR3 spells CASRPGLAGGEQYF. The CDR3 coding sequence is TGTGCCAGCAGACCGGGACTAGCGGGAGGCGAGCAGTACTTC.

The chain combines TRBV5-5 with TRBJ1-1, with D possibly TRBD1 on 6 matching bases. This CDR3 region has 18 residues. The germline V gene has CDR1 SGHKS and CDR2 YYEKEE (reference sequence). Deletions cut 6 bases from V and 1 base from J, with 25 bases between. The CDR3 loop is CASTRIKEQGRTNTEAFF. The CDR3 DNA reads TGTGCCAGCACCCGAATTAAAGAACAGGGACGAACGAACACTGAAGCTTTCTTT.

The chain employs TRBV4-1 and TRBJ1-1; maybe TRBD1 (6 bases). Germline CDR1 is MGHRA and CDR2 is YSYEKL. The CDR3 runs to 15 residues. Trimming removed 1 base at V and 2 bases at J, with 11 bases between. In DNA, the CDR3 is TGCGCCAGCAGCCAAGGGACAGCGATAAACACTGAAGCTTTCTTT. As protein: CASSQGTAINTEAFF.

V gene TRBV6-5 combines with J gene TRBJ1-1; D might be TRBD1 (5 bases). This CDR3 comprises 14 residues. Germline lookup yields CDR1 MNHEY and CDR2 SVGAGI. V was clipped by 2 bases and J by 4 bases, with 11 bases between them. In DNA, the CDR3 is TGTGCCAGCAGTTACGGGGGGACCTCCACTGAAGCTTTCTTT. Its translation: CASSYGGTSTEAFF.

J is TRBJ2-7 and V is TRBV28; TRBD2 aligns across 8 bases. This CDR3 region has 14 residues. With V trimmed by 8 bases and J by 4 bases, 10 bases remained unmatched. CDR1 is MDHEN, CDR2 SYDVKM, per germline. In DNA, the CDR3 is TGTGCCAGCCATGGGGCGGGAGGCTCATACGAGCAGTACTTC. Its translation: CASHGAGGSYEQYF.

Note on this clone: At the DNA level, this CDR3 is encoded by other sequences in the same sample as well. The chain links TRBV19 to TRBJ2-7; 9 nucleotides line up with TRBD1. V shed 8 bases, J shed 2 bases, and the junction held 7 bases outside the gene matches. This CDR3 region has 14 residues. Germline V gene sequence: CDR1 LNHDA, CDR2 SQIVND (reference sequence). The CDR3, as DNA: TGTGCCAGTTCACCGGGACAGGGAACCTACGAGCAGTACTTC. Its translation: CASSPGQGTYEQYF.

This chain links TRBV5-1 with TRBJ2-1, with 15 nucleotides matching TRBD2. This CDR3 has 16 residues. Germline V gene sequence: CDR1 SGHRS, CDR2 YFSETQ. The V segment lost 0 bases and the J segment 9 bases; nucleotides outside the gene matches: 4. Here the CDR3 reads CASSLGTSGRAIEQFF. DNA for the CDR3: TGCGCCAGCAGCTTGGGGACTAGCGGGAGGGCGATTGAGCAGTTCTTC.

This sequence joins TRBV11-3 and TRBJ2-1, with D maybe TRBD2 (5 bases). The V end lost 2 bases, the J end lost 4 bases, and 15 bases lay between the germline ends. The V gene's germline CDR1 is SGHNT and CDR2 YENEEA. This CDR3 is built from 16 residues. CDR3 amino acids: CASSLSATGSYNEQFF. CDR3 sequence (DNA): TGTGCCAGCAGCTTATCTGCCACGGGGTCTTACAATGAGCAGTTCTTC.